What follows describes a single TCR beta chain. This specimen includes other DNA sequences encoding the same CDR3. Those enrolled, adults aged about 18 to 89 years, came from 25 or so US areas. The CDR3 runs 13 residues. Germline V gene sequence: CDR1 SGHTA, CDR2 FQGNSA. The V end lost 1 base, the J end lost 3 bases, and 5 bases lay between the germline ends. This sample was taken from a study of blood T cell repertoires in COVID-19. Across the study: Researchers got acute and convalescent COVID-19 samples from the United States, Italy and Spain.

Data came from immunoSEQ multiplex PCR; TCRdb stores just in-frame clones and leaves some out. The data show 450,000 to 500,000 clones, 75% to 90% seen once. V is TRBV7-2 and J is TRBJ2-3, with TRBD2 as a possible D gene (5 bases). The sequence came from a woman aged 55-69 years who had recovered from COVID-19. The specimen was PBMCs or T cells enriched from blood (not recorded which). The chain's CDR3 is CASSLGGTDTQYF. CDR3 DNA sequence: TGTGCCAGCAGCTTAGGCGGGACAGATACGCAGTATTTT.